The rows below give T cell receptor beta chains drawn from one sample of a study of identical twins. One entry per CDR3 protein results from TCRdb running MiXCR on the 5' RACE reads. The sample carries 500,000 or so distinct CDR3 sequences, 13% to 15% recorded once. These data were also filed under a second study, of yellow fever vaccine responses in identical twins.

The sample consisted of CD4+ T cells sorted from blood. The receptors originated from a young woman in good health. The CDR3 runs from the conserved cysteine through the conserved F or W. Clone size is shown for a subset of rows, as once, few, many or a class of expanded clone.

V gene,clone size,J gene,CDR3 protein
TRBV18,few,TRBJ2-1,CASSPPIRGSWTPKQFF
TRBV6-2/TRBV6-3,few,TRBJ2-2,CASRTNTGELFF
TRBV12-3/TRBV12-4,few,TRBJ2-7,CASSLSNLGEQYF
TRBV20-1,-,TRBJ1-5,CSARRMLSNQPQHF
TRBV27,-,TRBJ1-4,CASSPFSATNEKLFF
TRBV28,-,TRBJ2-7,CASSSFNEQYF
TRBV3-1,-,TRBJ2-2,CASSQAPGGTGELFF
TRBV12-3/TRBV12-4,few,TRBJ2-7,CASSFHSREYF
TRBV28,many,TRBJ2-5,CASSLAGGPWETQYF
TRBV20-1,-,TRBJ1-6,CSARDEGYSPLHF